This T cell receptor (beta chain) originates from a study of molecular identifiers for immune sequencing clone quantification. Findings and caveats of the study: Barcode collisions between identical TCR molecules could shrink estimates of highly expanded clone sizes.

TCRdb independently ran MiXCR on the PCR reads; one entry per CDR3 protein. The repertoire has over 600,000 distinct CDR3 sequences, approximately 20% of them found once; the top ten carry 0.85%. On this clonotype itself: What it binds is not known. This clone may be a read error of a much larger clone one base away.

Germline V gives CDR1 MNHEY, CDR2 SMNVEV (reference sequence). The CDR3 runs to 16 residues. The ends lost 6 bases at V and 6 bases at J; junction bases unmatched: 11. Sorted inputs of about 20,000 to 1,000,000 cells, with 10%, 30% or 50% RNA, yielded naive CD8 libraries. Sorted naive CD8 T cells were those defined as CD8+CD4-CCR7+CD45RA+. The sample consisted of naive CD8+ T cells from blood, with Jurkat cell RNA spiked in. The subset: FACS-sorted CD8+CD4-CCR7+CD45RA+ naive T cells. The chain uses TRBV27 and TRBJ2-3; 11 nucleotides match TRBD2. The clonotype was recovered from a human donor in good health. Some libraries in this study had Jurkat cell RNA spiked in. CDR3 sequence reads: CASRFTSGSRGDTQYF. The CDR3 region has the DNA TGTGCCAGCAGATTCACTAGCGGGAGTAGAGGGGATACGCAGTATTTT.